Following are 5 T cell receptor beta chains from one sample sequenced in a study of shared clonotypes between healthy human individuals. Here immunoSEQ multiplex PCR was the method, and the copy in TCRdb shows in-frame clones only, minus some. The sample yields 300,000 to 400,000 clones, 73% seen once. Sequencing input: memory CD4+ T cells sorted from blood. Subset meaning: CD45RA-negative fraction. These receptor sequences come from a young man in good health.

This rearrangement joins TRBV28 to TRBJ2-7; D is perhaps TRBD2 (5 bases). Germline lookup yields CDR1 MDHEN and CDR2 SYDVKM. This CDR3 has 12 amino acids. V was clipped by 6 bases and J by 4 bases, with 10 bases between them. The CDR3 DNA follows: TGTGCCAGCAGCCGGACTGATTACGAGCAGTACTTC. Translation gives CASSRTDYEQYF.

This clone has only a few counts. The chain is built from TRBV9 and TRBJ2-1, with 8 bases that match TRBD2. CDR3 length: 14 residues. The V segment lost 4 bases and the J segment 7 bases; nucleotides outside the gene matches: 7. Germline assignment: CDR1 SGDLS and CDR2 YYNGEE. In DNA, the CDR3 is TGTGCCAGCAGCTTGAGCGGGAGCACGAATGAGCAGTTCTTC. Translation gives CASSLSGSTNEQFF.

As concerns this clone: The same CDR3 can be traced to other DNA sequences in this sample. The rearrangement uses TRBV7-2 and TRBJ2-4; 7 nucleotides align to TRBD1. This CDR3 has 14 amino acids. CDR1 is SGHTA and CDR2 is FQGNSA in the germline V gene. Trimming cost V 1 base and J 7 bases; bases outside gene matches: 4. The CDR3 DNA sequence: TGTGCCAGCAGCTTAGGACAGGGTGGCAACATTCAGTACTTC. It translates to CASSLGQGGNIQYF.

The chain combines TRBV5-1 with TRBJ2-3; D is unclear. The CDR3 is 16 residues long. V lost 0 bases, J lost 1 base, and 12 bases lay in between. CDR1 is SGHRS, CDR2 YFSETQ, per germline. CDR3: CASSLDGRVRTDTQYF. For the CDR3, the DNA is TGCGCCAGCAGCTTGGACGGGCGAGTTCGCACAGATACGCAGTATTTT.

The chain carries TRBV10-3 and TRBJ2-1, with D unresolved. Germline CDR1 and CDR2: ENHRY and SYGVKD. The CDR3 is 13 amino acids. V dropped 0 bases and J dropped 3 bases, with 3 bases sitting between them. The CDR3 loop reads CAISESGYNEQFF. The CDR3 DNA follows: TGTGCCATCAGTGAGTCCGGCTACAATGAGCAGTTCTTC.